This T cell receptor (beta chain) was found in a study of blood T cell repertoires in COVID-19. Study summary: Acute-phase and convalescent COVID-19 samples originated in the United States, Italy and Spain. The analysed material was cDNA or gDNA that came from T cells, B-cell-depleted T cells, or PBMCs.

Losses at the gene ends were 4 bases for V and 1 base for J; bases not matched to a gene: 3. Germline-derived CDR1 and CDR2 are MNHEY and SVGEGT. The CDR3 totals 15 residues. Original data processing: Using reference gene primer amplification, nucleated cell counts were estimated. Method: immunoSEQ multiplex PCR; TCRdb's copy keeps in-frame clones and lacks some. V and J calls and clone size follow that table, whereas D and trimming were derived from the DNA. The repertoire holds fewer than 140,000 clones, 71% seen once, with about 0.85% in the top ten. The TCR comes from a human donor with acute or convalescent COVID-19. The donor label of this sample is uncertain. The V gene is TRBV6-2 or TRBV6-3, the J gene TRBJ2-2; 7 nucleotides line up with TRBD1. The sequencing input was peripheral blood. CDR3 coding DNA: TGTGCCAGCAGTTCCTGGGACAGGAACACCGGGGAGCTGTTTTTT. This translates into CASSSWDRNTGELFF.